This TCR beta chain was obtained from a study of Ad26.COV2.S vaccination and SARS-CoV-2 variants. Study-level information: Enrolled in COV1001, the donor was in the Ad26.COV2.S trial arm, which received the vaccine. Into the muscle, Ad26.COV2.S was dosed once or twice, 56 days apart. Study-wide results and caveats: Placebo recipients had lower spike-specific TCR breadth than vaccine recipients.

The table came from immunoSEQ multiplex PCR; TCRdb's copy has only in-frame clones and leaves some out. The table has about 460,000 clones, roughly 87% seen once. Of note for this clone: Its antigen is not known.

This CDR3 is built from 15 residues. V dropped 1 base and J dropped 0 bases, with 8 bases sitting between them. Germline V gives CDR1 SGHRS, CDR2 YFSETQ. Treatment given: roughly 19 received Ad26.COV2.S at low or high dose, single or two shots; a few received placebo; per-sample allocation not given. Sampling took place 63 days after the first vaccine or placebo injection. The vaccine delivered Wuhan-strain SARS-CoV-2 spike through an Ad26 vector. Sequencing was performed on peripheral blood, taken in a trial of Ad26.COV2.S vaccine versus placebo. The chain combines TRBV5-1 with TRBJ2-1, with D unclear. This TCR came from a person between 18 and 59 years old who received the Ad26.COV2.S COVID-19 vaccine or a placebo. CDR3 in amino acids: CASSLFPDSYNEQFF. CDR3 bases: TGCGCCAGCAGCTTGTTCCCAGACTCCTACAATGAGCAGTTCTTC.